A single sample is the source of the 6 T cell receptor beta chains below, sequenced in a study of T cell responses to AZD1222 COVID-19 vaccine listed by TCRdb under 2021. Library method: the immunoSEQ multiplex PCR assay. TCRdb took over this immuneACCESS table, retaining in-frame rearrangements with V and J assigned. Such tables are incomplete; in checked studies, under half of the missing clones stem from an unresolved V gene, and the remainder is unexplained. Present in this sample are around 94,000 clones, roughly 90% of which were seen just once. Less than 15% of the sample is taken by the ten largest. The time point label of this sample denotes: baseline before first vaccination. This specimen consisted of peripheral blood, obtained on day 0 of AZD1222 vaccination. The receptors shown here come from an adult in good health.

The CDR3 sequence is CASRTTGQGSGNTIYF. The CDR3 DNA reads as TGCGCCAGCAGAACAACAGGGCAGGGCTCTGGAAACACCATATATTTT. The chain is built from TRBV10-2 and TRBJ1-3, with D tentatively TRBD1 (6 bases). This CDR3 comprises 16 residues. The germline V gene encodes CDR1 WSHSY and CDR2 SAAADI. V was shortened by 6 bases and J by 0 bases, with 15 bases between the two germline ends.

J is TRBJ1-2 and V is TRBV7-9; perhaps TRBD1 as D (5 bases). Germline V CDR1 and CDR2: SEHNR, FQNEAQ (reference sequence). The V gene lost 11 bases and the J gene lost 3 bases, with 10 bases spanning the gap. The CDR3 is made up of 11 amino acids. The CDR3 protein is CAGQGDYGYTF. The CDR3, as DNA: TGTGCCGGTCAGGGAGACTATGGCTACACCTTC.

The genes are TRBV5-1 and TRBJ2-3; D might be TRBD2 (6 bases). Germline loops: CDR1 SGHRS, CDR2 YFSETQ. Trimming took 0 bases from V and 1 from J, leaving 9 bases between them. This CDR3 spans 15 amino acids. The CDR3 reads CASSLEWRGTDTQYF. The CDR3 DNA is TGCGCCAGCAGCTTGGAATGGAGGGGCACAGATACGCAGTATTTT.

This chain joins TRBV28 and TRBJ2-7; a possible D gene is TRBD2 (6 bases). V was shortened by 4 bases and J by 3 bases, with 10 bases between the two germline ends. CDR3 size: 13 residues. Per germline, CDR1 MDHEN and CDR2 SYDVKM. The CDR3 nucleotides are TGTGCCAGCAGTTATGGGGGAGGCTACGAGCAGTACTTC. It is translated as CASSYGGGYEQYF.

The table lists this clone with a few counts. The V gene is TRBV7-3, the J gene TRBJ2-1; 7 bases are a match to TRBD2. Germline V gene data show CDR1 as SGHTA and CDR2 as FQGTGA. The CDR3 covers 14 residues. Unmatched junction bases numbered 4, after V lost 5 bases and J lost 3 bases. CDR3 sequence reads: CASSLGDYYNEQFF. In DNA form, the CDR3 reads TGTGCCAGCAGCCTCGGGGACTACTACAATGAGCAGTTCTTC.

The chain has TRBV3-1 (or the pseudogene TRBV3-2) and TRBJ1-5; maybe TRBD1 (5 bases). Trimming took 1 base from V and 4 from J, leaving 8 bases between them. Germline loops: CDR1 LGHDT, CDR2 YNNKEL (reference sequence). CDR3 length: 14 residues. This CDR3 is CASSQGRGNQPQHF. CDR3 nucleotide sequence: TGTGCCAGCAGCCAAGGGAGGGGAAATCAGCCCCAGCATTTT.